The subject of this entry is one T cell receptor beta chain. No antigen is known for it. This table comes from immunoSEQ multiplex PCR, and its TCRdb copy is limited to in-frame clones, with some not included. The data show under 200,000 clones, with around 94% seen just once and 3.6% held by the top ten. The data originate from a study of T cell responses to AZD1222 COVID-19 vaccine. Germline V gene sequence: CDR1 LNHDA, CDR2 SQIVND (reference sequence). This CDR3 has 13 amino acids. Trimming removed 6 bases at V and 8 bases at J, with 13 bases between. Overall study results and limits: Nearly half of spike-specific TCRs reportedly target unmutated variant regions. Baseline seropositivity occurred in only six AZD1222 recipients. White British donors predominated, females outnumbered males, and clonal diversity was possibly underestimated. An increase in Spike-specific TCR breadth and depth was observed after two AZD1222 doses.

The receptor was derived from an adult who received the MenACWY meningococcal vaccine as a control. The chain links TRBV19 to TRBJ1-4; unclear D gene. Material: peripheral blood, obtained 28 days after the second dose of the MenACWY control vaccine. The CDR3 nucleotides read TGTGCCAGTAGCGTTGTTTTAGGGGAAAAACTGTTTTTT. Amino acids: CASSVVLGEKLFF. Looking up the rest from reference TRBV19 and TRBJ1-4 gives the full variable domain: DGGITQSPKYLFRKEGQNVTLSCEQNLNHDAMYWYRQDPGQGLRLIYYSQIVNDFQKGDIAEGYSVSREKKESFPLTVTSAQKNPTAFYLCASSVVLGEKLFFGSGTQLSVL.